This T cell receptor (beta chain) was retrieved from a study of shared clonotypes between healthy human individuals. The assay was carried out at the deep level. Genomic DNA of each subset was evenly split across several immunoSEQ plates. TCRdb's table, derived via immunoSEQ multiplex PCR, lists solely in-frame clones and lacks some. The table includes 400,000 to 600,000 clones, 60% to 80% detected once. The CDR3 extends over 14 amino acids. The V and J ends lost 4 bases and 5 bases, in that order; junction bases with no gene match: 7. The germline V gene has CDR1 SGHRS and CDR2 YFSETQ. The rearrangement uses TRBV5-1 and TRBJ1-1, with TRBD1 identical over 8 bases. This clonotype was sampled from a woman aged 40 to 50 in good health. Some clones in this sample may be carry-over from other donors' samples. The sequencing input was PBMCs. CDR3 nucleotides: TGCGCCAGCAGCGAGGACAGGGTGGAAACTGAAGCTTTCTTT. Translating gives CASSEDRVETEAFF.